Following are 10 T cell receptor beta chains from one sample sequenced in a study of T cell changes during pregnancy in multiple sclerosis. Assay: immunoSEQ multiplex PCR; the TCRdb copy retains only in-frame clones and omits some. The repertoire holds roughly 66,000 clones, with roughly 90% as singletons. The sequencing used peripheral blood, collected in the first trimester of pregnancy. The receptors were sampled from a female donor with multiple sclerosis, enrolled in a pregnancy study.

The chain uses TRBV19 and TRBJ1-2; D is undetermined. Per the germline V gene, CDR1 is LNHDA and CDR2 is SQIVND (reference sequence). With 3 bases removed from V and 5 bases from J, the gap between germline ends came to 13 bases. The CDR3 length is 14 residues. DNA of the CDR3: TGTGCCAGTAGTATGGGCCTTCTCCTATATGGCTACACCTTC. It yields the protein CASSMGLLLYGYTF.

The rearrangement uses TRBV7-3 and TRBJ2-1; the D gene is possibly TRBD2 (6 bases). The V gene's germline CDR1 is SGHTA and CDR2 FQGTGA. V lost 1 base, J lost 0 bases, and 13 bases lay in between. CDR3 length: 17 residues. CDR3 sequence (DNA): TGTGCCAGCAGCTTAAGGGGCGGGGCGAGCTCCTACAATGAGCAGTTCTTC. It is translated as CASSLRGGASSYNEQFF.

The chain couples TRBV5-5 to TRBJ1-1; D remains ambiguous. The CDR3 covers 14 residues. Looked up from germline, CDR1 is SGHKS and CDR2 is YYEKEE (reference sequence). Trimming took off 1 base at V and 4 bases at J, with 11 bases between the two ends. In nucleotides, the CDR3 is TGTGCCAGCAGCTTGCTTTGGTCGAGCACTGAAGCTTTCTTT. Its translation is CASSLLWSSTEAFF.

The J gene is TRBJ2-3, the V gene TRBV6-5, with TRBD2 identical over 9 bases. The CDR3 is made up of 15 amino acids. The junction had 5 bases not matched to a gene; V was cut back by 1 base and J by 6 bases. Germline lookup yields CDR1 MNHEY and CDR2 SVGAGI. The CDR3: CASSYFSGSSDTQYF. In DNA, the CDR3 is TGTGCCAGCAGTTACTTTAGCGGGAGTAGTGATACGCAGTATTTT.

V usage is TRBV28 and J usage is TRBJ1-2; D is unclear. Trimming took off 2 bases at V and 2 bases at J, with 9 bases between the two ends. This CDR3 comprises 14 residues. Germline V gene sequence: CDR1 MDHEN, CDR2 SYDVKM. The CDR3 here is CASSLAGSNYGYTF. The CDR3 DNA is TGTGCCAGCAGTTTAGCGGGGTCAAACTATGGCTACACCTTC.

Details on this clone: The same CDR3 also results from other DNA sequences found in this sample. The J gene is TRBJ2-7, the V gene TRBV7-2; 8 bases match TRBD1. The CDR3 sequence is 13 residues long. The ends lost 3 bases at V and 3 bases at J; junction bases unmatched: 1. CDR1 is SGHTA and CDR2 is FQGNSA in the germline V gene. The CDR3: CASSFGQGYEQYF. The CDR3 bases are TGTGCCAGCAGCTTCGGACAGGGCTACGAGCAGTACTTC.

This clone was picked up one time. The chain joins TRBV2 to TRBJ1-1; TRBD1 matches 8 bases. The length of the CDR3 is 15 residues. V dropped 4 bases and J dropped 0; count of bases not matched to a gene: 4. Germline CDR1 and CDR2: SNHLY and FYNNEI. CDR3 sequence (DNA): TGTGCCAGCAGTGGACAGGGGCCTATGAACACTGAAGCTTTCTTT. Amino acids: CASSGQGPMNTEAFF. The complete variable domain, with remaining parts taken from reference TRBV2 and TRBJ1-1, reads EPEVTQTPSHQVTQMGQEVILRCVPISNHLYFYWYRQILGQKVEFLVSFYNNEISEKSEIFDDQFSVERPDGSNFTLKIRSTKLEDSAMYFCASSGQGPMNTEAFFGQGTRLTVV.

The chain is built from TRBV25-1 and TRBJ2-1; no reliable D call. The V and J ends lost 4 bases and 5 bases respectively, with 12 bases between them. The CDR3 is made up of 14 amino acids. Germline CDR1 is MGHDK and CDR2 is SYGVNS. The DNA of the CDR3 is TGTGCCAGCAGTGCGGCAGGTAACAACAATGAGCAGTTCTTC. Protein: CASSAAGNNNEQFF.

The chain carries TRBV7-2 and TRBJ2-1; 11 bases map to TRBD2. The CDR3 has 15 residues. Germline CDR1 SGHTA, CDR2 FQGNSA. Losses at the gene ends were 5 bases for V and 7 bases for J; bases not matched to a gene: 7. CDR3: CASSLTSGRGNEQFF. In DNA form, the CDR3 reads TGTGCCAGCAGCCTAACTAGCGGGAGAGGAAATGAGCAGTTCTTC.

The V call is TRBV9, the J call TRBJ2-3; 8 bases match TRBD2. Germline CDR1 is SGDLS and CDR2 is YYNGEE. CDR3 length: 15 residues. The trim removed 6 bases at V and 4 bases at J, leaving 10 bases unmatched. The CDR3 spells CASTSSGSSADTQYF. CDR3 nucleotide sequence: TGTGCCAGCACCTCGAGCGGGAGTAGCGCAGATACGCAGTATTTT.